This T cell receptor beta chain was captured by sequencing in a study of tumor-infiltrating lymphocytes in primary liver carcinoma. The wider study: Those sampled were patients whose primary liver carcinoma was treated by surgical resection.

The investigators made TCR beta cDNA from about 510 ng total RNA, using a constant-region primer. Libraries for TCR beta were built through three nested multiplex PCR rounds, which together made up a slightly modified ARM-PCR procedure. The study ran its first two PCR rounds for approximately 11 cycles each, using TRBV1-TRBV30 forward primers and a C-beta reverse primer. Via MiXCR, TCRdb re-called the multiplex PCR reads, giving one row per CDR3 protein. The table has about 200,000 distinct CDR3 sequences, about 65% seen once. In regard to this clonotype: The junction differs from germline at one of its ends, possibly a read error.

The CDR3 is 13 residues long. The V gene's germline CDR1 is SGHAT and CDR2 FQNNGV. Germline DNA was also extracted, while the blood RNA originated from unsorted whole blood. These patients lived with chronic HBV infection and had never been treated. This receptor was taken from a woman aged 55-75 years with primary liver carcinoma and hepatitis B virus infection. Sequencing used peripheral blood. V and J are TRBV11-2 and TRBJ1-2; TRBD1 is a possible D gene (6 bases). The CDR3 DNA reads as TGTGCCAGCAGCTTTGACAGGTCCTGTGGCTACACCTTT. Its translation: CASSFDRSCGYTF.